This T cell receptor (beta chain) is from a study of graft-versus-host responses after intestinal transplantation. As for the study in general: Among the recipients, all got anti-thymocyte globulin induction and then tacrolimus and steroids for about 3 years.

For this clone: Antigen specificity is unknown.

This CDR3 spans 15 amino acids. The germline V gene encodes CDR1 MGHRA and CDR2 YSYEKL. Clones were sequenced by immunoSEQ multiplex PCR, and TCRdb holds only the in-frame ones, with some missing. The sample has 90,000 to 130,000 clones; over 85% are singletons. The source of this sequence is a human donor who was the organ donor for an intestinal transplant. This specimen was unstimulated CD4+ T cells sorted from spleen or lymph node cells, taken before transplant. This sequence joins TRBV4-1 and TRBJ2-5, with 11 bases aligning to TRBD2. The J call is in doubt because the DNA end fits TRBJ2-7 better. CDR3 loop: CASSQGLAGTYEQYF. In DNA form, the CDR3 reads TGCGCCAGCAGCCAAGGACTAGCGGGGACCTACGAGCAGTACTTC.